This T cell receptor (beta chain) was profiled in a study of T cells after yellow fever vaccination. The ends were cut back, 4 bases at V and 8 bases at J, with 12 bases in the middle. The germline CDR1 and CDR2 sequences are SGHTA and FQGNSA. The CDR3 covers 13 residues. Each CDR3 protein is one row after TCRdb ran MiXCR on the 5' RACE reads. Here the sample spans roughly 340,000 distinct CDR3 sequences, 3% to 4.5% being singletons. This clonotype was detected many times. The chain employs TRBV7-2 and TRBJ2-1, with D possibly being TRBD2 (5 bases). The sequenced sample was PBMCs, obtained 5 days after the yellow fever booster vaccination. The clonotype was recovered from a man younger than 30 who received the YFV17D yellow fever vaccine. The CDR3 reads CASSSLGSDEQFF. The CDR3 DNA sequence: TGTGCCAGCAGCTCCCTAGGGAGCGATGAGCAGTTCTTC.